Listed below are T cell receptor beta chains from one sample, sequenced in a study of Graves' ophthalmopathy and Graves' hyperthyroidism. TCRdb ran MiXCR on the multiplex PCR reads and lists one entry per CDR3 protein. There are approximately 210,000 distinct CDR3 sequences in the sample; roughly 27% occur only once, and approximately 9.1% lies in the top ten. Material: peripheral blood. The receptor source for this set is a man between 50 and 59 years old with Graves' ophthalmopathy. The conserved cysteine and the conserved F or W are not part of the CDR3 here.

v_gene: TRBV5-1; j_gene: TRBJ2-7; CDR3aa: ASSLLGTSRSSYEQY
v_gene: TRBV5-1; j_gene: TRBJ2-7; CDR3aa: ASSFGTETYEQY
v_gene: TRBV9; j_gene: TRBJ1-1; CDR3aa: ASSVVGGQGTEAF
v_gene: TRBV12-5; j_gene: TRBJ2-7; CDR3aa: ASGLARTGMTRGPYEQY
v_gene: TRBV9; j_gene: TRBJ2-2; CDR3aa: ASSVGTLNTGELF
v_gene: TRBV7-2; j_gene: TRBJ2-3; CDR3aa: ASSSRGGREHWVDTQY
v_gene: TRBV11-2; j_gene: TRBJ2-5; CDR3aa: ASSLSRTSGRGRRETQY
v_gene: TRBV29-1; j_gene: TRBJ2-5; CDR3aa: SVDIGASAQETQY
v_gene: TRBV6-1; j_gene: TRBJ2-7; CDR3aa: ASIPHGTPYEQY
v_gene: TRBV6-2/TRBV6-3; j_gene: TRBJ1-1; CDR3aa: ASSYSPGVNTEAF
v_gene: TRBV28; j_gene: TRBJ2-7; CDR3aa: ASTSQGVEQY
v_gene: TRBV3-1; j_gene: TRBJ1-2; CDR3aa: ASSQGTAGYT
v_gene: TRBV11-2; j_gene: TRBJ2-7; CDR3aa: ASSLTNLPQPYEQY
v_gene: TRBV7-1; j_gene: TRBJ1-3; CDR3aa: ASSSAGTGGNTIY
v_gene: TRBV27; j_gene: TRBJ2-7; CDR3aa: ASSFNMGGEQY
v_gene: TRBV14; j_gene: TRBJ2-7; CDR3aa: ASSPTMRQGWSYEQY
v_gene: TRBV25-1; j_gene: TRBJ1-6; CDR3aa: ASSESNSPLH
v_gene: TRBV3-1; j_gene: TRBJ1-6; CDR3aa: ASSQGVGDLRSPLH
v_gene: TRBV6-1; j_gene: TRBJ2-5; CDR3aa: ASRGQVRGETQY
v_gene: TRBV29-1; j_gene: TRBJ2-7; CDR3aa: SVEDRPYEQY
v_gene: TRBV4-1; j_gene: TRBJ1-2; CDR3aa: ASSQVGAGKGYT
v_gene: TRBV2; j_gene: TRBJ1-6; CDR3aa: ASRGRNNSPLH
v_gene: TRBV29-1; j_gene: TRBJ1-1; CDR3aa: SATPGGTEAF
v_gene: TRBV19; j_gene: TRBJ2-2; CDR3aa: ASTPNRLAGVTGELF
v_gene: TRBV25-1; j_gene: TRBJ1-6; CDR3aa: ASSQGQGARSPLH
v_gene: TRBV19; j_gene: TRBJ1-5; CDR3aa: ASSIEDLNQPQH
v_gene: TRBV28; j_gene: TRBJ2-7; CDR3aa: ASSPIWTSDERGLSEQY
v_gene: TRBV6-2/TRBV6-3; j_gene: TRBJ2-7; CDR3aa: ASSYLGLAGVEQY
v_gene: TRBV10-3; j_gene: TRBJ1-2; CDR3aa: AINNRDRGGGYT
v_gene: TRBV4-1; j_gene: TRBJ2-7; CDR3aa: ASSQVAGGYEQY
v_gene: TRBV29-1; j_gene: TRBJ2-7; CDR3aa: SVEFRGDEQY
v_gene: TRBV10-3; j_gene: TRBJ2-7; CDR3aa: ATRFGTGDYEQY
v_gene: TRBV28; j_gene: TRBJ1-5; CDR3aa: ASTSRPGGDQPQH
v_gene: TRBV12-5; j_gene: TRBJ2-7; CDR3aa: ASGSDRSYSYEQY
v_gene: TRBV4-2; j_gene: TRBJ2-7; CDR3aa: ASSQEDSSSYEQY
v_gene: TRBV6-1; j_gene: TRBJ1-1; CDR3aa: ASSENRGGTEAF
v_gene: TRBV6-5; j_gene: TRBJ1-1; CDR3aa: ASSFDRGLGEAF
v_gene: TRBV6-5; j_gene: TRBJ2-5; CDR3aa: ASSSSRAETQY
v_gene: TRBV29-1; j_gene: TRBJ1-2; CDR3aa: SVEDPQYANYGYT
v_gene: TRBV28; j_gene: TRBJ2-5; CDR3aa: ASSSRSNFMETQY
v_gene: TRBV6-2/TRBV6-3; j_gene: TRBJ2-7; CDR3aa: ASRPTPGLAGGEQY
v_gene: TRBV27; j_gene: TRBJ2-5; CDR3aa: ASSPGNAETQY
v_gene: TRBV18; j_gene: TRBJ2-5; CDR3aa: ASSPDETQY
v_gene: TRBV2; j_gene: TRBJ2-7; CDR3aa: ATSTLAGREQY
v_gene: TRBV4-1; j_gene: TRBJ1-1; CDR3aa: ASSQNRAATEAF
v_gene: TRBV28; j_gene: TRBJ2-5; CDR3aa: ASSLLAGGDQETQY
v_gene: TRBV7-8; j_gene: TRBJ1-5; CDR3aa: ASSLGGLNQPQH
v_gene: TRBV12-3/TRBV12-4; j_gene: TRBJ1-5; CDR3aa: ASSLAWVQPQH
v_gene: TRBV9; j_gene: TRBJ2-5; CDR3aa: ASSVETRGYETQY
v_gene: TRBV6-5; j_gene: TRBJ1-1; CDR3aa: ASSYEDRVWTEAF
v_gene: TRBV6-1; j_gene: TRBJ1-1; CDR3aa: ASSEVNRGTEAF
v_gene: TRBV15; j_gene: TRBJ1-1; CDR3aa: ATSSFPRDTNTEAF
v_gene: TRBV7-2; j_gene: TRBJ1-3; CDR3aa: ASSTKGGSSGNTIY
v_gene: TRBV7-2; j_gene: TRBJ2-7; CDR3aa: ASGLGGGHYEQY
v_gene: TRBV7-9; j_gene: TRBJ1-6; CDR3aa: ASSLGTEGSPLH
v_gene: TRBV6-1; j_gene: TRBJ1-6; CDR3aa: ASSGTGTYNSPLH
v_gene: TRBV12-3/TRBV12-4; j_gene: TRBJ2-3; CDR3aa: ASKGRGKTDTQY
v_gene: TRBV6-1; j_gene: TRBJ2-5; CDR3aa: ATEIQETQY